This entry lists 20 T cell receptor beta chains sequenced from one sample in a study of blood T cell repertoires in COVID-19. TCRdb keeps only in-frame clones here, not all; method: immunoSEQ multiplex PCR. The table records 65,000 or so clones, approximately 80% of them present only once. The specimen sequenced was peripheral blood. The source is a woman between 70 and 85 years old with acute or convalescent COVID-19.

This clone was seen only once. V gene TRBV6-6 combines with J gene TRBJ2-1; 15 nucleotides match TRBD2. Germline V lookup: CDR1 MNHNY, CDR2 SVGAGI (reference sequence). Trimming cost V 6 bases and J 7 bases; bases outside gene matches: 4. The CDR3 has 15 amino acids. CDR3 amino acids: CASRTGTSGRNEQFF. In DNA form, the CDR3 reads TGTGCCAGCAGAACCGGGACTAGCGGGAGGAATGAGCAGTTCTTC.

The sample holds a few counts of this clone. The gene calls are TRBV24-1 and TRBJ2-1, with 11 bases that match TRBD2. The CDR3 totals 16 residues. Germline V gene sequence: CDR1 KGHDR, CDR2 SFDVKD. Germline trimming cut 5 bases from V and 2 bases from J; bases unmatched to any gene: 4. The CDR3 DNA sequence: TGTGCCACCAGTGGAATGACTAGCGGGACCTACAATGAGCAGTTCTTC. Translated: CATSGMTSGTYNEQFF.

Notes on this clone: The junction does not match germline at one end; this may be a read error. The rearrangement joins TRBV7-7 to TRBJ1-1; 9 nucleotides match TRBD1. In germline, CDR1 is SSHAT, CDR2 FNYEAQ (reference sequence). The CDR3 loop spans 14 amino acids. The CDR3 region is CASSLGWGGQGAFF. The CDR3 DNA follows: TGTGCTAGCAGCTTAGGTTGGGGAGGACAGGGGGCTTTCTTT.

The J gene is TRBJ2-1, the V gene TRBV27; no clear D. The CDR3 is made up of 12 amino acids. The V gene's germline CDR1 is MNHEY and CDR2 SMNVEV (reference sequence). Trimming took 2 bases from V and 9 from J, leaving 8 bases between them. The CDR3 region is CASSLRGTEQFF. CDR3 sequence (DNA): TGTGCCAGCAGTTTACGAGGTACTGAGCAGTTCTTC.

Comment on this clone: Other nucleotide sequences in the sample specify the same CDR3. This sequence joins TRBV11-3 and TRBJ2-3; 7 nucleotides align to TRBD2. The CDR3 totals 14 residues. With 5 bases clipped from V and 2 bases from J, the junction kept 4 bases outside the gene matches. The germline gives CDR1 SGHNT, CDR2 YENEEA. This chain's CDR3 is CASSLGGSTDTQYF. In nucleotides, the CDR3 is TGTGCCAGCAGCCTGGGGGGGTCCACAGATACGCAGTATTTT.

The CDR3 loop reads CASSRGGDLSYEQYF. The CDR3 DNA sequence: TGTGCCAGCAGTCGCGGGGGGGACCTATCCTACGAGCAGTACTTC. The chain combines TRBV27 with TRBJ2-7, with 9 bases fitting TRBD2. Germline-derived CDR1 and CDR2 are MNHEY and SMNVEV (reference sequence). This CDR3 comprises 15 residues. V shed 5 bases and J 1 base; nucleotides not matched to a gene: 6.

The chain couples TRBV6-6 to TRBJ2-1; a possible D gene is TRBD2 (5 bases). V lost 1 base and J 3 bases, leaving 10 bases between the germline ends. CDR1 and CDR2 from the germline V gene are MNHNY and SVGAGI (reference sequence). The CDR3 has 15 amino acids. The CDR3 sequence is CASSYFLAGYNEQFF. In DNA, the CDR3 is TGTGCCAGCAGTTACTTTCTAGCAGGCTACAATGAGCAGTTCTTC.

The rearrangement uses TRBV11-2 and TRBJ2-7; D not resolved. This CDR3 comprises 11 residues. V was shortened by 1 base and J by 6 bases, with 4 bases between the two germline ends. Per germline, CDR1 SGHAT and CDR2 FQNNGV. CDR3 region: CASSLATEQYF. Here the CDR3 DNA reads TGTGCCAGCAGCTTAGCTACCGAGCAGTACTTC.

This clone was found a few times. Written as DNA, the CDR3 is TGTGCCAGCAGCGTAGGTGGGCAGCGGGGCTTACAAGAGACCCAGTACTTC. Translating it yields CASSVGGQRGLQETQYF. The chain has TRBV9 and TRBJ2-5, with TRBD2 matching 7 bases. Trimming cost V 0 bases and J 2 bases; bases outside gene matches: 10. The CDR3 spans 17 residues. Germline values: CDR1 SGDLS, CDR2 YYNGEE.

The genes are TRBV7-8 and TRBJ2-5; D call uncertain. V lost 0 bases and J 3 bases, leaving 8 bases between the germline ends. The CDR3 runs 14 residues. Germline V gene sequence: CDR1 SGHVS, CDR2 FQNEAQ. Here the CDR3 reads CASSLAGNEETQYF. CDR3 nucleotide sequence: TGTGCCAGCAGCTTAGCTGGCAACGAAGAGACCCAGTACTTC.

As DNA, the CDR3 is TGTGCCAGCAGCCCCAATATCGACCCGCTGGGCCGCACAGATACGCAGTATTTT. Translation: CASSPNIDPLGRTDTQYF. The chain employs TRBV11-2 and TRBJ2-3; no clear D gene. Germline V gene sequence: CDR1 SGHAT, CDR2 FQNNGV. V shed 5 bases and J shed 1 base, with 22 bases lying between them. CDR3 size: 18 residues. Together with reference TRBV11-2 and TRBJ2-3, the CDR3 gives the full variable domain: EAGVAQSPRYKIIEKRQSVAFWCNPISGHATLYWYQQILGQGPKLLIQFQNNGVVDDSQLPKDRFSAERLKGVDSTLKIQPAKLEDSAVYLCASSPNIDPLGRTDTQYFGPGTRLTVL.

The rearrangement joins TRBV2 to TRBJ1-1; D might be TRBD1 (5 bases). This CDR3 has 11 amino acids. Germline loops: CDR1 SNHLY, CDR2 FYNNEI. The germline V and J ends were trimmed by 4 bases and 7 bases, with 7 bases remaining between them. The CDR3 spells CASSGGIEAFF. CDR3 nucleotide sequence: TGTGCCAGCAGTGGGGGCATTGAAGCTTTCTTT. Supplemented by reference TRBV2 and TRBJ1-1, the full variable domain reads EPEVTQTPSHQVTQMGQEVILRCVPISNHLYFYWYRQILGQKVEFLVSFYNNEISEKSEIFDDQFSVERPDGSNFTLKIRSTKLEDSAMYFCASSGGIEAFFGQGTRLTVV.

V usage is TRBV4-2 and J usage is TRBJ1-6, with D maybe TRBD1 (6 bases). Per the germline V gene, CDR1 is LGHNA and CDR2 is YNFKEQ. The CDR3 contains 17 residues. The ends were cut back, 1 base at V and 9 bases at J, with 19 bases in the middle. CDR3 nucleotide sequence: TGTGCCAGCAGCCAAGTTCCCTGGGGGGGGCTGGGTTCACCCCTCCACTTT. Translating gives CASSQVPWGGLGSPLHF.

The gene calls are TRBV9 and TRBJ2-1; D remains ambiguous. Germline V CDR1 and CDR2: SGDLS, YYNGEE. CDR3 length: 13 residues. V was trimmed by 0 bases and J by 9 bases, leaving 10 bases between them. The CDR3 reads CASSVVFQAEQFF. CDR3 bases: TGTGCCAGCAGCGTAGTTTTTCAAGCTGAGCAGTTCTTC.

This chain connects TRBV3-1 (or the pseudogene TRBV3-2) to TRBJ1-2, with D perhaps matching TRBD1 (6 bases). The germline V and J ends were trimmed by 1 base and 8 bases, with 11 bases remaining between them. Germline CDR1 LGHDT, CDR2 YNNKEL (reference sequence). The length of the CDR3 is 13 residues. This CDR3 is CASSQGQGNGYTF. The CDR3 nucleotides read TGTGCCAGCAGCCAAGGTCAGGGGAACGGCTACACCTTC.

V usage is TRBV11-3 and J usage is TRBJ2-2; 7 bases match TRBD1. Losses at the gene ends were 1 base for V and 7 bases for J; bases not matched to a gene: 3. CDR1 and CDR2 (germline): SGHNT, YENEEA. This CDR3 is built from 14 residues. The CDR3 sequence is CASSLVTGVGELFF. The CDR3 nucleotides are TGTGCCAGCAGCTTAGTAACAGGGGTCGGGGAGCTGTTTTTT.

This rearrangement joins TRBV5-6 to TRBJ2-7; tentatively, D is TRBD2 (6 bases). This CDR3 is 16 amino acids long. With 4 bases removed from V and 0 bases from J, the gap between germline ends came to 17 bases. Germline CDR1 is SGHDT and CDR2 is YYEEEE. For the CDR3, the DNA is TGTGCCAGCAGCCATCAACAAGGGACTGCCTCCTACGAGCAGTACTTC. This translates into CASSHQQGTASYEQYF.

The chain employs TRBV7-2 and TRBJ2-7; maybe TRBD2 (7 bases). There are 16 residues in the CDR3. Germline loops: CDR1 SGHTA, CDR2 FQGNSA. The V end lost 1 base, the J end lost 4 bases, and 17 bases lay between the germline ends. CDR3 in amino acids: CASSLGGGRAGYEQYF. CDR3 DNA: TGTGCCAGCAGCTTAGGAGGGGGGAGGGCCGGGTACGAGCAGTACTTC.

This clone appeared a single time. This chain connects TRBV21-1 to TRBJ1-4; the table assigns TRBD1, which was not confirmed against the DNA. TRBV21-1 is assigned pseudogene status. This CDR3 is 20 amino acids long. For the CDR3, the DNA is TGTGCCAGCAGCAAACCAGTCACTGGGACAGGGCCTTATTGTTATGAAAAACTGTTTTTT. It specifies CASSKPVTGTGPYCYEKLFF.

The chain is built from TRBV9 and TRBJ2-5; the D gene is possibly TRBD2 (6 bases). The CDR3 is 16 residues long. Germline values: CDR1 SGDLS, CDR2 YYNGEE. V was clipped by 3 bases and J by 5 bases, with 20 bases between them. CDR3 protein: CASSGYRDPGGETQYF. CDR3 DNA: TGTGCCAGCAGCGGCTACCGGGACCCCGGAGGGGAGACCCAGTACTTC.